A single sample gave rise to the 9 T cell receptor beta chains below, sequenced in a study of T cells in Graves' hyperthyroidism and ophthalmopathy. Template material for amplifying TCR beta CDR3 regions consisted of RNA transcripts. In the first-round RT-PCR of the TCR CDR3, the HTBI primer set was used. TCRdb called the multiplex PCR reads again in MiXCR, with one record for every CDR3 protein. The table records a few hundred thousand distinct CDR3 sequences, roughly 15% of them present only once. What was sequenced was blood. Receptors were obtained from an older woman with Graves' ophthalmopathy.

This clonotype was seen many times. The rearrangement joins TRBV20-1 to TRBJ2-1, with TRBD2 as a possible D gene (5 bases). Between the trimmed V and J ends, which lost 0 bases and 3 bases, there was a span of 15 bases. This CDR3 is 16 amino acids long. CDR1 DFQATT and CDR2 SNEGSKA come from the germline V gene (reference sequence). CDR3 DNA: TGCAGTGCTAGAGATCTTGTCGGGAAAGACTACAATGAGCAGTTCTTC. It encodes CSARDLVGKDYNEQFF.

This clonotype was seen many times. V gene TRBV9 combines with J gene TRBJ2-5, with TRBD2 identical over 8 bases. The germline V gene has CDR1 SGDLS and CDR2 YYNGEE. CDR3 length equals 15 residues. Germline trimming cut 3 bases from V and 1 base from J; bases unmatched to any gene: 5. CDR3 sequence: CASSAAGGAQETQYF. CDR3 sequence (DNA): TGTGCCAGCAGCGCGGCGGGGGGAGCCCAAGAGACCCAGTACTTC.

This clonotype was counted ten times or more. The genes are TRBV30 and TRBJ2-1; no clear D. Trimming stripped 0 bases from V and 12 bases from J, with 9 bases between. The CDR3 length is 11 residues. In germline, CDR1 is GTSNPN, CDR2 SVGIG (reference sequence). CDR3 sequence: CAWSVGERQFF. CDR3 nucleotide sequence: TGTGCCTGGAGTGTTGGCGAGAGGCAGTTCTTC.

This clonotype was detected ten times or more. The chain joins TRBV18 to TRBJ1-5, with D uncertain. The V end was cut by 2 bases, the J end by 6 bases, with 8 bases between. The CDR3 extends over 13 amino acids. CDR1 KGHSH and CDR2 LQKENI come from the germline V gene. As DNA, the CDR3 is TGTGCCAGCTCACCAGGAGAAGGTCAGCCCCAGCATTTT. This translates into CASSPGEGQPQHF.

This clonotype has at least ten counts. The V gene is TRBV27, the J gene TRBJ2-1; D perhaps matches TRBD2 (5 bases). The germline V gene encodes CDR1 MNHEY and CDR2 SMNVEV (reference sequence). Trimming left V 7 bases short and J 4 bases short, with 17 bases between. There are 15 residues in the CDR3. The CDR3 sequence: CASNPRRRVYNEQFF. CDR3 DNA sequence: TGTGCCAGCAACCCGCGGCGGCGGGTTTACAATGAGCAGTTCTTC.

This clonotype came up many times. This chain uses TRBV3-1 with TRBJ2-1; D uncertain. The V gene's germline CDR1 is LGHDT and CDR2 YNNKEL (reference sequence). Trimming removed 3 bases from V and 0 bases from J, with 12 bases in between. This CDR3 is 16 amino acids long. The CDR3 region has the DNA TGTGCCAGCAGCCAGGCGCCTAGGGACTCCTACAATGAGCAGTTCTTC. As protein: CASSQAPRDSYNEQFF.

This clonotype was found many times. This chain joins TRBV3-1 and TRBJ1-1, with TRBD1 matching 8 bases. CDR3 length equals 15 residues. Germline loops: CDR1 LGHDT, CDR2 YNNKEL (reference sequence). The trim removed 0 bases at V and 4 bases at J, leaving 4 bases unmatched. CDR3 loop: CASSQETGAGTEAFF. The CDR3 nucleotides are TGTGCCAGCAGCCAAGAGACAGGGGCGGGCACTGAAGCTTTCTTT.

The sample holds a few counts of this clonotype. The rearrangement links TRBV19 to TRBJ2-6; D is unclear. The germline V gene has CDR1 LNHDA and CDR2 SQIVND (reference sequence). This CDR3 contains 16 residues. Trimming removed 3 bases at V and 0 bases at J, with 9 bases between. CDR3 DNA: TGTGCCAGTAGTATCGTCTTGGACTCTGGGGCCAACGTCCTGACTTTC. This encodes CASSIVLDSGANVLTF.

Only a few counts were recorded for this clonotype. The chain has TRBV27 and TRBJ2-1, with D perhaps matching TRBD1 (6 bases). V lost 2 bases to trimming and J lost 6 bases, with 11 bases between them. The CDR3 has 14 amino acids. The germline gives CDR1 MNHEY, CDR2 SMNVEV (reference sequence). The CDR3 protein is CASSLEQGPNEQFF. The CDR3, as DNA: TGTGCCAGCAGTTTAGAACAGGGCCCCAATGAGCAGTTCTTC.